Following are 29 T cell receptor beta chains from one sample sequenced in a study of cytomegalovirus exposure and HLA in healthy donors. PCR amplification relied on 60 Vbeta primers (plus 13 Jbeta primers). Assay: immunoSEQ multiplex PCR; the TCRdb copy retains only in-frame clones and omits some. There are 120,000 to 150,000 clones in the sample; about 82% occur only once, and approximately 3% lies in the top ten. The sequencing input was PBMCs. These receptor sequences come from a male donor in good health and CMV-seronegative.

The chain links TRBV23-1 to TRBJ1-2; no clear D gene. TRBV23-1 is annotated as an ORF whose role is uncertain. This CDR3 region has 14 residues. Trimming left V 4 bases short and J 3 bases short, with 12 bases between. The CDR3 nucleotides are TGCGCCAGCAGTCTACAGCCTCCCTACTATGGCTACACCTTC. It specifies CASSLQPPYYGYTF.

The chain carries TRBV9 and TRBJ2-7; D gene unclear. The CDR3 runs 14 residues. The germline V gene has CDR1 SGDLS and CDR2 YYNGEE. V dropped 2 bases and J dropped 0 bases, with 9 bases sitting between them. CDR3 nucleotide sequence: TGTGCCAGCAGCGTTTCCTCAGACTCCTACGAGCAGTACTTC. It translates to CASSVSSDSYEQYF.

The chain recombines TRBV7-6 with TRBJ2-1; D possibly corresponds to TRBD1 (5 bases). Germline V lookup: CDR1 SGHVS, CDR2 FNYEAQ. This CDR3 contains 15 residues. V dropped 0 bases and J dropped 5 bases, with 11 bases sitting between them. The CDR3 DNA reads TGTGCCAGCAGCTTAGCCCCGGACACCAACAATGAGCAGTTCTTC. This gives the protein CASSLAPDTNNEQFF.

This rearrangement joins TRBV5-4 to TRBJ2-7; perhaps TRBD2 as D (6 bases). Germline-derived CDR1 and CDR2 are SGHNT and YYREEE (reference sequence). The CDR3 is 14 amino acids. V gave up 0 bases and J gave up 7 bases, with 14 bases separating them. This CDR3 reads CASSLELAAGEQYF. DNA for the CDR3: TGTGCCAGCAGCTTGGAACTAGCCGCGGGTGAGCAGTACTTC.

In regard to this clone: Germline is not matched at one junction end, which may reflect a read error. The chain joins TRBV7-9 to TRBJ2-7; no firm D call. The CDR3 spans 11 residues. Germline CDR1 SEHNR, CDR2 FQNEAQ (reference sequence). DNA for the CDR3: TGTTCCAGCAGCTTGCGCGGCGAGCAGTACTTC. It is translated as CSSSLRGEQYF.

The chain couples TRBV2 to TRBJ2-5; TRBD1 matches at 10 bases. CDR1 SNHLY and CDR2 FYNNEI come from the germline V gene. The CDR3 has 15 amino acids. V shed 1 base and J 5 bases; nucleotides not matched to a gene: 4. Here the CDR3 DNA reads TGTGCCAGCAGTGAAGGACAGGGGGCCGTGGAGACCCAGTACTTC. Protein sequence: CASSEGQGAVETQYF.

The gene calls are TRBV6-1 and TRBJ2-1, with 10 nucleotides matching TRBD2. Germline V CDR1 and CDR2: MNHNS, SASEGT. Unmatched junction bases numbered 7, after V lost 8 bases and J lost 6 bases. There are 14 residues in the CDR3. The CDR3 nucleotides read TGTGCCAGCGAGAAAAGCGGGGGGGGCAATGAGCAGTTCTTC. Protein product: CASEKSGGGNEQFF.

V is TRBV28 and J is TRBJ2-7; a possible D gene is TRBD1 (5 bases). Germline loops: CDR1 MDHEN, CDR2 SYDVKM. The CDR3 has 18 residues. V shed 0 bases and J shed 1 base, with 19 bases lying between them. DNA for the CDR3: TGTGCCAGCAGTTTATGGGACAAGGCCCCCTCTCTTTCCTACGAGCAGTACTTC. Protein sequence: CASSLWDKAPSLSYEQYF.

The CDR3 nucleotides are TGTGCCAGCAGCGGGGGGGAGCAGGGCTACGAGCAGTACTTC. This sequence encodes CASSGGEQGYEQYF. The rearrangement joins TRBV9 to TRBJ2-7; tentatively, D is TRBD2 (6 bases). Trimming left V 3 bases short and J 3 bases short, with 13 bases between. The germline V gene encodes CDR1 SGDLS and CDR2 YYNGEE. The length of the CDR3 is 14 residues.

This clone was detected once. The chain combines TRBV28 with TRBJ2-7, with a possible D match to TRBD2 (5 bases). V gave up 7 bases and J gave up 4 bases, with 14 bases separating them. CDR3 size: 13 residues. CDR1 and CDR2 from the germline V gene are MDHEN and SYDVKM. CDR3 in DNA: TGTGCCAGCACCTCGCGAGGGTGGTACGAGCAGTACTTC. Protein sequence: CASTSRGWYEQYF.

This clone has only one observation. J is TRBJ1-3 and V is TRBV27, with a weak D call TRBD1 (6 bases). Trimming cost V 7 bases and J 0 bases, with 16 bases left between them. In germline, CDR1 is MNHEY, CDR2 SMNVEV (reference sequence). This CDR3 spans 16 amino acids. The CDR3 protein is CASKRSGDYSGNTIYF. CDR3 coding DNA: TGTGCCAGCAAGCGCTCAGGGGATTACTCTGGAAACACCATATATTTT.

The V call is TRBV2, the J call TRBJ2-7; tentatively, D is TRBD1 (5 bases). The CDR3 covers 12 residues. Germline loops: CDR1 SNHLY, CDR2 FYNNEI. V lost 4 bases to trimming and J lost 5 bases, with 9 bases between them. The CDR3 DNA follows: TGTGCCAGCAGTGGGCAGGGCCACGAGCAGTACTTC. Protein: CASSGQGHEQYF.

CDR3 sequence (DNA): TGTGCCAGCAGACCAGGGCAAAACTATGGCTACACCTTC. Amino acids: CASRPGQNYGYTF. The chain has TRBV27 and TRBJ1-2; tentatively, D is TRBD1 (5 bases). Germline CDR1 reads MNHEY; CDR2 reads SMNVEV (reference sequence). V was clipped by 6 bases and J by 2 bases, with 10 bases between them. This CDR3 is 13 amino acids long.

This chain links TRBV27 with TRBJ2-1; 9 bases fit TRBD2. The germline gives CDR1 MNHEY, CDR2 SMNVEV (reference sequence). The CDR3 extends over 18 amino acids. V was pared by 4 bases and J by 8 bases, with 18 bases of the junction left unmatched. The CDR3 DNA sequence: TGTGCCAGCAGTTCAAGGCTTCCTGGCGGGAGGGCCCGGGATGAGCAGTTCTTC. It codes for CASSSRLPGGRARDEQFF.

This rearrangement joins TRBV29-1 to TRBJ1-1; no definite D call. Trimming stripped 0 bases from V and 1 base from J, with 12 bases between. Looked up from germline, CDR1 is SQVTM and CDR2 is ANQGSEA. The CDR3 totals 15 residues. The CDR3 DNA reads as TGCAGCGTTGAAGATCTGTCCGTCTCGAACACTGAAGCTTTCTTT. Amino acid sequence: CSVEDLSVSNTEAFF.

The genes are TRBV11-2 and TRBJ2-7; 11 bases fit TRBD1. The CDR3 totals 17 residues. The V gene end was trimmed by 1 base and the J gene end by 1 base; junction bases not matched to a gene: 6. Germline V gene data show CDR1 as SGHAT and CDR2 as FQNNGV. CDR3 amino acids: CASSLALDRGPSYEQYF. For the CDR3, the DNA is TGTGCCAGCAGCTTAGCCCTGGACAGGGGGCCATCCTACGAGCAGTACTTC. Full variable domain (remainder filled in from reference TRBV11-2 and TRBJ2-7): EAGVAQSPRYKIIEKRQSVAFWCNPISGHATLYWYQQILGQGPKLLIQFQNNGVVDDSQLPKDRFSAERLKGVDSTLKIQPAKLEDSAVYLCASSLALDRGPSYEQYFGPGTRLTVT.

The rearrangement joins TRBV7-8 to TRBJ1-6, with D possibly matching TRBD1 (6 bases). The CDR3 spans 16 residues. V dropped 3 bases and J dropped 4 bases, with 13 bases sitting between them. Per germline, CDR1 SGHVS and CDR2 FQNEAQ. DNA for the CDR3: TGTGCCAGCAGCTTCTCCCCGGGACATTATAATTCACCCCTCCACTTT. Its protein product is CASSFSPGHYNSPLHF.

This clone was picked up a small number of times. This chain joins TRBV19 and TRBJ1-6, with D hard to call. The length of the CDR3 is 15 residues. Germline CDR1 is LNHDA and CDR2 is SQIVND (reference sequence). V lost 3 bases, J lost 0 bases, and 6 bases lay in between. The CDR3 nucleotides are TGTGCCAGTAGTATCGGGAGCTCCTATAATTCACCCCTCCACTTT. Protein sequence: CASSIGSSYNSPLHF. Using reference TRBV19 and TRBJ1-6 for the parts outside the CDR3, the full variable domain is DGGITQSPKYLFRKEGQNVTLSCEQNLNHDAMYWYRQDPGQGLRLIYYSQIVNDFQKGDIAEGYSVSREKKESFPLTVTSAQKNPTAFYLCASSIGSSYNSPLHFGNGTRLTVT.

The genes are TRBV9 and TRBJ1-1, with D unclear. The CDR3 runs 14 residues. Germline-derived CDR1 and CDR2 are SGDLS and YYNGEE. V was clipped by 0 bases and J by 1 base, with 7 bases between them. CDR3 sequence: CASSVDSGNTEAFF. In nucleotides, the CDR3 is TGTGCCAGCAGCGTAGACAGCGGGAACACTGAAGCTTTCTTT.

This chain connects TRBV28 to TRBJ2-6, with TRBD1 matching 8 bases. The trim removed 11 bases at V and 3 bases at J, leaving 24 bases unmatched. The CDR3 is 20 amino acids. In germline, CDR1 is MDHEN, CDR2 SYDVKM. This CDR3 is CAGALSNRGSRRGGANVLTF. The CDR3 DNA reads TGTGCCGGGGCTCTATCAAACAGGGGGAGCCGGAGGGGTGGGGCCAACGTCCTGACTTTC.

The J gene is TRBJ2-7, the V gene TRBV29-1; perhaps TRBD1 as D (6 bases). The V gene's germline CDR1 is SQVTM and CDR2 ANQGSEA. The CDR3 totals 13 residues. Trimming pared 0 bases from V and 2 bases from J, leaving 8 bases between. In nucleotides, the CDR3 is TGCAGCGTTGAAGACCCAGGGGCCTACGAGCAGTACTTC. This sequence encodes CSVEDPGAYEQYF.

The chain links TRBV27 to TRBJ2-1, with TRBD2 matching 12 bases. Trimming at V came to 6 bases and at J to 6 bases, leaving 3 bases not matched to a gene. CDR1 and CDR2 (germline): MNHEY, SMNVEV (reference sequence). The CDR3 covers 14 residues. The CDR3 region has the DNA TGTGCCAGCAGACGACTAGCGGGAGTCAATGAGCAGTTCTTC. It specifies CASRRLAGVNEQFF.

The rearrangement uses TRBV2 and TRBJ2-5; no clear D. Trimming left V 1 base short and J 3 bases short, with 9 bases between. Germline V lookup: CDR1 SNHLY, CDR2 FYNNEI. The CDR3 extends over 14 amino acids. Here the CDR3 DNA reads TGTGCCAGCAGTGAAGGGCTGCTCAAAGAGACCCAGTACTTC. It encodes CASSEGLLKETQYF. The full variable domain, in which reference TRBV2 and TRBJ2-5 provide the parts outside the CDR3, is EPEVTQTPSHQVTQMGQEVILRCVPISNHLYFYWYRQILGQKVEFLVSFYNNEISEKSEIFDDQFSVERPDGSNFTLKIRSTKLEDSAMYFCASSEGLLKETQYFGPGTRLLVL.

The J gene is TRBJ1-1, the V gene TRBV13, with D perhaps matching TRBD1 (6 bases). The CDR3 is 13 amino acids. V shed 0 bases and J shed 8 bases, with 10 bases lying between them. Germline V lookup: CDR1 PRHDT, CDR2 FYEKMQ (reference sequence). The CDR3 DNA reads TGTGCCAGCAGCTTAGGAAACAGGGTAGAAGCTTTCTTT. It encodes CASSLGNRVEAFF.

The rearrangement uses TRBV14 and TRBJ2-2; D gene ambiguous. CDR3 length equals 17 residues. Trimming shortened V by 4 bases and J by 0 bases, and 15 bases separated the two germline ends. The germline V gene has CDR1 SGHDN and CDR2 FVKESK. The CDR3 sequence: CASSPRQAVSNTGELFF. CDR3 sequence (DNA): TGTGCCAGCAGCCCCCGCCAGGCAGTCTCGAACACCGGGGAGCTGTTTTTT.

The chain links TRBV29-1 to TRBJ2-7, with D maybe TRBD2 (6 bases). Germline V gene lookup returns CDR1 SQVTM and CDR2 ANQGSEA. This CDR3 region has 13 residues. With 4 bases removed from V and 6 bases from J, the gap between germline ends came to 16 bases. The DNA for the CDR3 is TGCAGCGTTGGGGCGGGATATTCGTCCGAGCAGTACTTC. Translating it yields CSVGAGYSSEQYF.

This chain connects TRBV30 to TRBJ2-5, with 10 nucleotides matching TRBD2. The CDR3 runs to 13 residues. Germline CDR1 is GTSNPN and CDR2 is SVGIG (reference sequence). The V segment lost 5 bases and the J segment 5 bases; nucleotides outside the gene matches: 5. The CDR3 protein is CAWGVSGRETQYF. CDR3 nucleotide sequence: TGTGCCTGGGGAGTTAGCGGGAGGGAGACCCAGTACTTC.

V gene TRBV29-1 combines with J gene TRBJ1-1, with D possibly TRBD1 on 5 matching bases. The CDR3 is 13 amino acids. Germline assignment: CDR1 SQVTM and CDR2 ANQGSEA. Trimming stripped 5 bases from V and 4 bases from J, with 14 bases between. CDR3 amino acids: CSVMWGGGTEAFF. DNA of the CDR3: TGCAGCGTTATGTGGGGGGGAGGCACTGAAGCTTTCTTT.

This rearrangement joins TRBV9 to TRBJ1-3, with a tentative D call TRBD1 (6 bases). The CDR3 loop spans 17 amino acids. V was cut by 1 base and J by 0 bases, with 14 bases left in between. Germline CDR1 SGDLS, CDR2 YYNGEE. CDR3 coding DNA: TGTGCCAGCAGCGTAACCGGACAGCCTTCCTCTGGAAACACCATATATTTT. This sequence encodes CASSVTGQPSSGNTIYF.